This T cell receptor beta chain emerged from a study of Ad26.COV2.S vaccination and SARS-CoV-2 variants. The treatment is: roughly 18 received Ad26.COV2.S at low or high dose, single or two shots; 5 received placebo; per-sample allocation not given. After the first vaccine or placebo injection, samples were drawn on day 63. In regard to this clone: Antigen: not known.

Study-wide results and caveats: Possible underestimation of total T cell responses by the TCR breadth and depth analyses was noted.

Method: immunoSEQ multiplex PCR; TCRdb's copy keeps in-frame clones and lacks some. There are fewer than 400,000 clones in the sample; 86% occur only once, and 1.5% to 2% lies in the top ten. The material sequenced was peripheral blood, taken in a trial of Ad26.COV2.S vaccine versus placebo. This receptor was identified in a person aged 18-60 years who received the Ad26.COV2.S COVID-19 vaccine or a placebo.

The DNA for the CDR3 is TGTGCCAGCTCACCAGGAACCCCGAACACCGGGGAGCTGTTTTTT. The encoded protein is CASSPGTPNTGELFF. The gene calls are TRBV18 and TRBJ2-2; D is unresolved. This CDR3 spans 15 amino acids. Germline V CDR1 and CDR2: KGHSH, LQKENI. V was shortened by 2 bases and J by 0 bases, with 7 bases between the two germline ends.